This T cell receptor beta chain was found in a study of prognosis after radiotherapy for stage I lung cancer. Study-level background: In 3 to 5 fractions, radiotherapy was administered as SBRT with a biologically effective dose of at least 100 Gy. Post-radiotherapy, distant metastases were observed in four patients (median roughly seven months), whereas no significant progression was observed in about 16. Study results and limitations: Tumor specificity of the expanded TCR clones was not determined.

This clonotype was seen ten or more times. Its specificity is not known. V was clipped by 7 bases and J by 6 bases, with 22 bases between them. The CDR3 has 16 residues. Germline CDR1 reads MNHNS; CDR2 reads SASEGT. Peripheral blood, in approximately 5.8-milliliter volumes, was drawn at each of two time points. CDR3 of TCR beta was amplified from genomic DNA via a two-round multiplex PCR. First-round PCR employed TRBV- and TRBJ-specific primers for each gene. TCRdb itself ran the multiplex PCR reads through MiXCR, one entry per CDR3 protein. The sample has 15,000 to 20,000 distinct CDR3 sequences, about 30% seen once.

The input for sequencing was PBMCs, taken before or after stereotactic body radiation therapy (not recorded which). The genes are TRBV6-1 and TRBJ1-5; possibly TRBD1 for D (5 bases). The TCR originated in a donor aged 50 or older with non-small cell lung cancer. In DNA, the CDR3 is TGTGCCAGCACCGTATACCATGCTGAAGGGACTCAGCCCCAGCATTTT. This gives the protein CASTVYHAEGTQPQHF.